This passage covers 8 T cell receptor beta chains from one sample sequenced in a study of healthy donors' naive CD4 and CD8 T cells. Starting from roughly 0.45 ug of total RNA, TCR libraries were made with linear amplification. TCRdb reanalysed the reads using MiXCR and keeps one entry per CDR3 protein. The sample lists about 180,000 distinct CDR3 sequences, 65% to 75% seen once, with 2% to 2.5% in the top ten. The sequencing sample was made of naive CD4+ and CD8+ T cells sorted from blood, pooled from several donors. These receptors were obtained from a pool of human donors in good health; the sample pools cells from several healthy donors.

This clonotype was observed a few times. This chain links TRBV6-2 or TRBV6-3 with TRBJ2-7; D is possibly TRBD1 (5 bases). The CDR3 runs 15 residues. Germline CDR1 and CDR2: MNHEY and SVGEGT. Trimming took 6 bases from V and 0 from J, leaving 15 bases between them. This chain's CDR3 is CASRERQTFSYEQYF. Written as DNA, the CDR3 is TGTGCCAGCAGGGAACGACAGACCTTCTCCTACGAGCAGTACTTC.

The chain has TRBV6-1 and TRBJ1-2; D ambiguous. V was shortened by 2 bases and J by 2 bases, with 15 bases between the two germline ends. The CDR3 spans 16 residues. Germline V gene lookup returns CDR1 MNHNS and CDR2 SASEGT. CDR3 sequence: CASSEITGRSNYGYTF. The CDR3, as DNA: TGTGCCAGCAGTGAAATCACCGGGAGAAGCAACTATGGCTACACCTTC.

The chain is built from TRBV29-1 and TRBJ2-1; 12 bases agree with TRBD2. Germline lookup yields CDR1 SQVTM and CDR2 ANQGSEA. V lost 3 bases, J lost 4 bases, and 4 bases stayed unmatched. The CDR3 has 15 residues. Here the CDR3 DNA reads TGCAGCGTTGAGGGACTAGCGGGTAAATACAATGAGCAGTTCTTC. It encodes CSVEGLAGKYNEQFF.

This sequence joins TRBV5-4 and TRBJ2-7; no clear D. The CDR3 consists of 13 residues. Deletions cut 4 bases from V and 3 bases from J, with 11 bases between. Germline values: CDR1 SGHNT, CDR2 YYREEE (reference sequence). The chain's CDR3 is CASSPEPNYEQYF. DNA of the CDR3: TGTGCCAGCAGCCCCGAACCCAACTACGAGCAGTACTTC.

Only a few counts were recorded for this clonotype. The chain employs TRBV24-1 and TRBJ2-1; tentatively, D is TRBD2 (6 bases). Germline CDR1 is KGHDR and CDR2 is SFDVKD. V was trimmed by 2 bases and J by 4 bases, leaving 17 bases between them. CDR3 size: 17 residues. CDR3 in DNA: TGTGCCACCAGTGATTCGCGGGGACTCGAGGTTTACAATGAGCAGTTCTTC. Its translation is CATSDSRGLEVYNEQFF.

The V and J genes are TRBV6-5 and TRBJ2-1; D may be TRBD2 (6 bases). V dropped 4 bases and J dropped 4 bases, with 14 bases sitting between them. The germline V gene encodes CDR1 MNHEY and CDR2 SVGAGI. The CDR3 is 15 amino acids. The CDR3 loop is CASSLGGEVYNEQFF. CDR3 DNA: TGTGCCAGCAGTTTGGGCGGGGAGGTTTACAATGAGCAGTTCTTC.

The V gene is TRBV20-1, the J gene TRBJ2-3; no clear D gene. Looked up from germline, CDR1 is DFQATT and CDR2 is SNEGSKA (reference sequence). Deletions cut 4 bases from V and 0 bases from J, with 8 bases between. This CDR3 region has 13 residues. The CDR3 region has the DNA TGCAGTGCTAACCGCCTTAGCACAGATACGCAGTATTTT. Amino acid sequence: CSANRLSTDTQYF.

The chain is built from TRBV4-3 and TRBJ2-7, with D perhaps TRBD2 (5 bases). The germline V gene encodes CDR1 LGHNA and CDR2 YSLEER. Trimming took 1 base from V and 6 from J, leaving 10 bases between them. The CDR3 length is 13 residues. CDR3 region: CASSQVRGREQYF. CDR3 nucleotides: TGCGCCAGCAGCCAAGTTCGGGGTCGCGAGCAGTACTTC.